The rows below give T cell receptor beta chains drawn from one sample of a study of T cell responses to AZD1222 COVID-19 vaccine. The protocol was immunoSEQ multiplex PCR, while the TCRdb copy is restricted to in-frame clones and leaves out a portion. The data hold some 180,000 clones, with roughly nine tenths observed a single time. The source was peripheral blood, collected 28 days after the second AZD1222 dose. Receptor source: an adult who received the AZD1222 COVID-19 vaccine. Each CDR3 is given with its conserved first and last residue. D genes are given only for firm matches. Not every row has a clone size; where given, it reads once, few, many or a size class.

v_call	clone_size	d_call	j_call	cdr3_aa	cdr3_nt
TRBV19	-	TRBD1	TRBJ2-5	CASSEGTGGGETQYF	TGTGCCAGTAGTGAAGGGACAGGGGGCGGGGAGACCCAGTACTTC
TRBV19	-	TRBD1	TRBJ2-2	CASSMDRITGELFF	TGTGCCAGTAGTATGGACAGGATTACCGGGGAGCTGTTTTTT
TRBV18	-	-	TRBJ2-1	CASSPKTREQFF	TGTGCCAGCTCACCCAAGACACGTGAGCAGTTCTTC
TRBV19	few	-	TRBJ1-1	CASSTRQFYTEAFF	TGTGCCAGTAGTACCCGACAGTTTTACACTGAAGCTTTCTTT
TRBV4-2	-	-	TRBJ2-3	CASSQVGRVVDTQYF	TGTGCCAGCAGCCAAGTGGGCAGGGTCGTAGATACGCAGTATTTT
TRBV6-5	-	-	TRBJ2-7	CASSSGKSSYEQYF	TGTGCCAGCAGTTCAGGGAAGAGCTCCTACGAGCAGTACTTC
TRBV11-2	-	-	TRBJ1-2	CASRSGRNGYTF	TGTGCCAGCAGATCCGGGAGAAATGGCTACACCTTC
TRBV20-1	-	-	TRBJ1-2	CSASNSGGHGYTF	TGCAGTGCTAGTAATTCGGGAGGCCATGGCTACACCTTC
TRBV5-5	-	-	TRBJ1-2	CASSTAGSYGYTF	TGTGCCAGCAGTACCGCAGGGTCCTATGGCTACACCTTC
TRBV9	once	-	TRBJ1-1	CASSDPSLTGAFF	TGTGCCAGCAGTGATCCCTCCCTAACAGGTGCTTTCTTT
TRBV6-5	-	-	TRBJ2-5	CASSYSAAGSETQYF	TGTGCCAGCAGTTACTCGGCGGCGGGGTCCGAGACCCAGTACTTC
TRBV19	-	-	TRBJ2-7	CASSSGGPSYEQYF	TGTGCCAGTAGTAGCGGGGGCCCCTCCTACGAGCAGTACTTC
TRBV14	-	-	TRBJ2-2	CASSQWGTGELFF	TGTGCCAGCAGCCAATGGGGCACCGGGGAGCTGTTTTTT
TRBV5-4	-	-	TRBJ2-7	CASSLEMLGHKYEQYF	TGTGCCAGCAGCTTGGAGATGTTGGGACACAAATACGAGCAGTACTTC
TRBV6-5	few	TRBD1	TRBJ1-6	CASSHFVGQGNSPLHF	TGTGCCAGCAGTCACTTTGTGGGACAGGGAAATTCACCCCTCCACTTT
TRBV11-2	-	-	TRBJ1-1	CASSSSDQGDTEAFF	TGTGCCAGCAGCTCCTCGGACCAGGGAGATACTGAAGCTTTCTTT
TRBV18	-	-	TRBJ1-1	CASSQGLNTEAFF	TGTGCCAGCTCACAGGGCTTAAACACTGAAGCTTTCTTT
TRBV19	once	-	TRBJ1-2	CASSILSYGYTF	TGTGCCAGTAGTATACTATCCTATGGCTACACCTTC
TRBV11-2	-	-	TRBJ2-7	CASSLDAGEQYF	TGTGCCAGCAGCTTAGATGCGGGCGAGCAGTACTTC
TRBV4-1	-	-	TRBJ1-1	CASSQEGSGEAFF	TGCGCCAGCAGCCAAGAGGGGAGTGGTGAAGCTTTCTTT
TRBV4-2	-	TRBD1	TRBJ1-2	CASSQAPGTENDYTF	TGTGCCAGCAGCCAAGCCCCCGGGACAGAAAATGACTACACCTTC
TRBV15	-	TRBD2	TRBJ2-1	CATSLERGVYNEQFF	TGTGCCACCAGCCTAGAGCGGGGGGTCTACAATGAGCAGTTCTTC